This section outlines one T cell receptor (beta chain) sequence together with its context. CDR1 and CDR2 (germline): MDHEN, SYDVKM. The CDR3 runs to 15 residues. The V gene lost 0 bases and the J gene lost 4 bases, with 10 bases spanning the gap. This sample was included in a study of shared T cell receptors in the human thymus. Sequenced by immunoSEQ multiplex PCR; TCRdb stores in-frame clones only, minus some. The data hold 650,000 to 950,000 clones, with around 85% observed a single time. This same sample was also part of a study on human thymus T cells.

This clonotype originated in a girl under three years old with a congenital heart defect. This rearrangement joins TRBV28 to TRBJ1-5; D not resolved. Sequencing used thymocytes. The CDR3 is CASSLCRDGNQPQHF. As DNA, the CDR3 is TGTGCCAGCAGTTTATGCCGTGACGGGAATCAGCCCCAGCATTTT.